This TCR beta chain was captured in a study of tumor-infiltrating lymphocytes in primary liver carcinoma. cDNA specific to TCR beta was made from about 0.45 ug of total RNA, with a constant-region primer employed for priming. Generation of the TCR beta libraries relied on three nested multiplex PCR rounds using slightly modified ARM-PCR. TRBV1-TRBV30 forward primers paired with a C-beta reverse primer were used in the first two PCR rounds, which ran approximately 11 cycles each. Using its own MiXCR run on the multiplex PCR reads, TCRdb lists one record per CDR3 protein. The sample shows 75,000 to 90,000 distinct CDR3 sequences, 55% to 85% of them seen only once. The V and J ends lost 5 bases and 2 bases respectively, with 16 bases between them. Germline assignment: CDR1 MNHNY and CDR2 SVGAGI (reference sequence). The CDR3 has 15 amino acids. Investigators took RNA and DNA out together from about 20-30 mg of unsorted bulk tissue.

This clonotype was detected ten times or more. Sequenced input: liver tumor tissue from sampling region 1. Documented subset: tumor region T1, superior pole. The TCR sequence derives from a man aged 40-50 years with primary liver carcinoma and hepatitis B virus infection. The chain uses TRBV6-6 and TRBJ2-7, with D possibly being TRBD1 (6 bases). The CDR3 sequence: CASSPRTDRAYEQYF. The CDR3 DNA follows: TGTGCCAGCAGTCCCCGTACGGACAGAGCCTACGAGCAGTACTTC.